This TCR beta chain was obtained from a study of OX40 agonist ivuxolimab in advanced cancers. Background for the entire study: Ivuxolimab was an agonistic, fully human IgG2 monoclonal antibody directed against OX40 (CD134), a costimulatory receptor. Peripheral TCRbeta sequencing was intended to test whether TCR sequence diversity was altered and clonal T-cell expansion was caused by ivuxolimab. Patients were allowed to have had prior anti-PD-1, anti-PD-L1 or anti-CTLA-4 therapy, and approximately 40% of the dose-escalation patients had been treated with checkpoint inhibitors. Among the roughly 54 dose-escalation patients, approximately 20 had hepatocellular carcinoma, roughly 15 melanoma, 9 renal cell carcinoma and 9 head and neck cancer. The paper reports the monotherapy dose-escalation portion (N ≈ 50 patients) of the phase I ivuxolimab trial. Three dose-escalation patients achieved partial responses, one with hepatocellular carcinoma and two with cutaneous melanoma. Intravenous ivuxolimab was administered to patients every 2 weeks at six dose levels: 0.01, 0.1, 0.3, 1.5, 3 and 10 mg/kg. In the dose-escalation cohort, nearly 85% of patients were male, and the mean age was 60 years with a range of roughly 23 to 79.

For sequencing of the TCRbeta CDR3 region, genomic DNA was extracted from the sorted cells. The immunoSEQ Assay was used to sequence the TCRbeta CDR3 regions. TCRdb's version of the immuneACCESS table is confined to in-frame rearrangements and falls short of the full clone set. An unresolved V gene accounts for under half of the shortfall where checked; the remainder is of unknown origin. The sample data list about 22,000 clones, and roughly 83% of these were observed just once. The leading ten clones occupy 36% of the sample. Worth noting for this clone: The specificity of this receptor is unknown. No base quality information exists; no much larger clone differs at one position.

What the work shows at the level of the full study, not this receptor alone: On average, CD8+ T cells showed more expanded clones than CD4+ T cells after ivuxolimab. In the 0.1-3.0 mg/kg groups, partial responders were among the patients with the lowest normalized peripheral clonal expansion, particularly in CD8+ T cells. Low levels of normalized T-cell clonal expansion were also shown by some nonresponding patients. At doses of 0.1 to 3.0 mg/kg, clonal expansion of both CD4+ and CD8+ blood T cells was observed from baseline to week 6. Which antigens the clonally expanded peripheral T cells were specific for was not determined.

V is pared back by 1 base and J by 8 bases, with 18 bases lying between the germline termini. The CDR1 and CDR2 encoded by the germline V gene are MNHNS and SASEGT. The CDR3 runs 17 amino acids, cysteine and phenylalanine included. Of all the DNA, just the CDR3 is kept, 51 bases in frame from base 1. The trial excluded patients who had a history of autoimmune disease or were on systemic immunosuppression. Peripheral blood for TCR sequencing was collected from all dose cohorts at baseline, on cycle 4 day 1, and on cycle 7 day 1. Samples were obtained from an open-label, multicenter, first-in-human phase I dose-escalation trial of ivuxolimab. Adults with locally advanced or metastatic melanoma, renal cell, hepatocellular, or head and neck squamous cell carcinoma were enrolled in the trial. Before TCR sequencing, CD4+ T cells and CD8+ T cells from peripheral blood were sorted into separate populations.

The rearranged segments are TRBV6-1 and TRBJ1-6; the best D guess is TRBD1, with 5 bases matching. This sequence was found in an adult with an advanced solid tumor such as melanoma, head and neck, liver or kidney cancer. Sequencing used CD4+ or CD8+ T cells sorted from blood, obtained in a trial of the OX40 agonist ivuxolimab. The CDR3 in this case is CASSEVGQAVLDSPLHF. Here is the DNA: TGTGCCAGCAGTGAAGTGGGGCAGGCCGTCCTAGATTCACCCCTCCACTTT.